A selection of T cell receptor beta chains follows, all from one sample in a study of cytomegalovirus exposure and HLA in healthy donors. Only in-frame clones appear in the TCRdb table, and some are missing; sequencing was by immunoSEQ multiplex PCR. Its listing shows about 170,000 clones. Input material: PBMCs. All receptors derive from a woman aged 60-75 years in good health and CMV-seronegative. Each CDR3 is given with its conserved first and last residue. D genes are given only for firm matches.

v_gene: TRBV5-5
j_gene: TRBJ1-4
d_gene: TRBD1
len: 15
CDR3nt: TGTGCCAGCAGCCCCTCGACAGGGGGAAATGAAAAACTGTTTTTT
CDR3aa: CASSPSTGGNEKLFF

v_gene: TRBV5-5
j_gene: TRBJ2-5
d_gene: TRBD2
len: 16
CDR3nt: TGTGCCAGCAGCACAGGACTAGCAGCCTTCCAAGAGACCCAGTACTTC
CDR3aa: CASSTGLAAFQETQYF

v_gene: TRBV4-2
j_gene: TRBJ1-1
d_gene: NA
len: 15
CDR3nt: TGTGCCAGCAGCGTTCCGGCTAGGATGAACACTGAAGCTTTCTTT
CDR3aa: CASSVPARMNTEAFF

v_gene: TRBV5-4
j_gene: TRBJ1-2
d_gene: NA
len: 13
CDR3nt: TGTGCCAGCAACACGGGTGCAGCCTATGGCTACACCTTC
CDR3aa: CASNTGAAYGYTF

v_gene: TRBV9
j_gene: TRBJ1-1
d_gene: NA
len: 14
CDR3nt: TGTGCCAGCAGTCCGACCCCAGGGGCGCGAGGAGCTTTCTTT
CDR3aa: CASSPTPGARGAFF

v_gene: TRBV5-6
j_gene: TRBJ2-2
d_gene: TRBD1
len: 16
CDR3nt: TGTGCCAGCAGCTTGGCGGGACAGATCATGGTCGGGGAGCTGTTTTTT
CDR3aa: CASSLAGQIMVGELFF

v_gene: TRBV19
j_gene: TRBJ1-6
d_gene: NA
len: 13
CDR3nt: TGTGCCAGCGGGGGTCCCTATAATTCACCCCTCCACTTT
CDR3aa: CASGGPYNSPLHF

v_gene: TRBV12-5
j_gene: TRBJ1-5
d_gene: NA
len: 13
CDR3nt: TGTGCTAGTGTCTTGACAGGTGATCAGCCCCAGCATTTT
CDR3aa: CASVLTGDQPQHF

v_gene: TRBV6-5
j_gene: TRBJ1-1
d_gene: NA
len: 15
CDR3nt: TGTGCCAGCAGCCCTGGACAGTGGGGGAACACTGAAGCTTTCTTT
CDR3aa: CASSPGQWGNTEAFF

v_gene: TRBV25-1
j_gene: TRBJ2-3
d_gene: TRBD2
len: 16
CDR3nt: TGTGCCAGCAGTGAATTGCTTAGCGGGAGTTCGGATACGCAGTATTTT
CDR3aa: CASSELLSGSSDTQYF

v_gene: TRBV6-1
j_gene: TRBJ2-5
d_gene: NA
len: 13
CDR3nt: TGTGCCAGCAGTGTGGTGGGAGAGGAGACCCAGTACTTC
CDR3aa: CASSVVGEETQYF

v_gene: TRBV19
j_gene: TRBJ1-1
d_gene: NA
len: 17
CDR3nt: TGTGCCAGTAGTTCAGGATATCGTCTTGGGTTGGACACTGAAGCTTTCTTT
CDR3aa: CASSSGYRLGLDTEAFF

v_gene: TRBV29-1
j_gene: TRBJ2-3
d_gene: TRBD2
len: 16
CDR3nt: TGCAGCCTCAGCAACGAGGCTAGCGGGGCCACAGATACGCAGTATTTT
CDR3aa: CSLSNEASGATDTQYF

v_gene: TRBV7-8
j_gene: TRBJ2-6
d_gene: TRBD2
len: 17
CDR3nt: TGTGCCAGCAGCCGGGGGGGAGGTCAAACTGGGGCCAACGTCCTGACTTTC
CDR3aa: CASSRGGGQTGANVLTF

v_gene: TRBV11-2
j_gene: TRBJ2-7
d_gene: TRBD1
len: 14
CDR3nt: TGTGCCAGCAGCTTAGTGACAGGGGCCTACGAGCAGTACTTC
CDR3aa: CASSLVTGAYEQYF